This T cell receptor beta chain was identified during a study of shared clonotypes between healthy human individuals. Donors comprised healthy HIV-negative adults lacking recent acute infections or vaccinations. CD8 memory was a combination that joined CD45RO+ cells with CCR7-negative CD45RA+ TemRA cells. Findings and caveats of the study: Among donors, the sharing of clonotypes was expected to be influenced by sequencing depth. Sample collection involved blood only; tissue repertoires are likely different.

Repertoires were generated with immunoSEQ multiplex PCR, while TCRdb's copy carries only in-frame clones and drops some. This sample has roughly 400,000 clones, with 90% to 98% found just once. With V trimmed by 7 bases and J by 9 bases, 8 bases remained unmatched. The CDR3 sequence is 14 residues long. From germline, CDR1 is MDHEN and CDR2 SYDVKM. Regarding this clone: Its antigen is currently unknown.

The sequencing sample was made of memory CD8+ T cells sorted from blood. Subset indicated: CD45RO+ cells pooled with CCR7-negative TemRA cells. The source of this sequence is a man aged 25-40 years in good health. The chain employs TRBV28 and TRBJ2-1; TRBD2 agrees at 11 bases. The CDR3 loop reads CASMTSGMAIEQFF. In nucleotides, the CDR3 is TGTGCCAGCATGACTAGCGGGATGGCGATTGAGCAGTTCTTC.